This is a list of T cell receptor beta chains from one sample in a study of blood T cells in healthy people across ages. TCRdb re-analysed the 5' RACE reads in MiXCR, keeping a single row per CDR3 protein. The table has just under 900,000 distinct CDR3 sequences, under 30% seen once. Sequencing used blood. All receptors derive from an elderly woman in good health. Both conserved end residues are trimmed from each CDR3. Clone size is shown for a subset of rows, as once, few, many or a class of expanded clone.

V gene	clone size	J gene	CDR3 protein
TRBV20-1	-	TRBJ2-1	SATNPGQQETRF
TRBV7-9	many	TRBJ1-4	ASSFKGDNEKLF
TRBV5-1	-	TRBJ2-7	ASSSLGGYGQY
TRBV12-3/TRBV12-4	-	TRBJ2-2	ASSLSRLTGELF
TRBV2	many	TRBJ2-5	ATRGNGGETQY
TRBV5-4	-	TRBJ1-1	ASSLAQNRGSEAF
TRBV3-1	-	TRBJ1-1	ASSQVSGGTEAF
TRBV7-9	-	TRBJ1-4	ASSFRATGGLDEKLF
TRBV6-6	few	TRBJ1-1	ASSPRGRYTEAF
TRBV2	once	TRBJ1-1	ASSAGLKNTEAF
TRBV18	-	TRBJ1-1	ASFDLRHTEAF
TRBV4-1	-	TRBJ2-5	ASSRESRQETQY
TRBV4-3	many	TRBJ2-7	ASSQQINFYEQY
TRBV18	few	TRBJ1-1	ASSPPSGEREAF
TRBV20-1	many	TRBJ2-5	SAGTGFQETQY
TRBV30	-	TRBJ2-5	AWLEPGDGRETQY
TRBV4-1	-	TRBJ1-2	ASRSPGQGRTGYT
TRBV7-8	many	TRBJ2-3	ASSLTGGLTDTQY